This TCR beta chain was recorded in a study of T cell responses to AZD1222 COVID-19 vaccine. The V end was cut by 3 bases, the J end by 0 bases, with 9 bases between. The CDR3 runs 16 residues. The germline V gene has CDR1 LNHDA and CDR2 SQIVND (reference sequence). Notes on this clone: What it binds is unknown.

Profiled with immunoSEQ multiplex PCR; TCRdb holds only in-frame clones, not every one. Of about 45,000 clones in the sample, about 90% were seen once. Study results and caveats: Spike-specific TCR breadth and depth both grew after two AZD1222 doses. Clonal diversity may have been underestimated in mostly white British donors. Just six people given AZD1222 tested seropositive at baseline.

The J gene is TRBJ2-6, the V gene TRBV19, with D tentatively TRBD2 (5 bases). This specimen consisted of peripheral blood, obtained 28 days after the second AZD1222 dose. This receptor was identified in an adult who received the AZD1222 COVID-19 vaccine. The CDR3 coding sequence is TGTGCCAGTAGTATTGAGGGCGGCTCTGGGGCCAACGTCCTGACTTTC. Its translation is CASSIEGGSGANVLTF. The full variable domain, its missing parts supplied by reference TRBV19 and TRBJ2-6, is DGGITQSPKYLFRKEGQNVTLSCEQNLNHDAMYWYRQDPGQGLRLIYYSQIVNDFQKGDIAEGYSVSREKKESFPLTVTSAQKNPTAFYLCASSIEGGSGANVLTFGAGSRLTVL.